These T cell receptor beta chains were read from a single sample in a study of breast tumors, draining lymph nodes, adjacent tissues. TCRdb passed the multiplex PCR reads through MiXCR, listing each CDR3 protein once. Of under 150,000 distinct CDR3 sequences listed, about 20% were seen once; the top ten hold 2.2%. Sequencing was done on a sample of axillary lymph node tissue. Every receptor here comes from a female donor with breast cancer. Some clones in this sample may be carry-over from other donors' samples. Both conserved end residues are trimmed from each CDR3.

V gene: TRBV20-1
CDR3 length: 12
CDR3 protein: GASARRGSDTQY

V gene: TRBV6-1
CDR3 length: 12
CDR3 protein: ASSGTGPQYGYT

V gene: TRBV6-4
CDR3 length: 14
CDR3 protein: ASSRLYGATNEKLV

V gene: TRBV10-1
CDR3 length: 12
CDR3 protein: ASSRDRGPDTQY

V gene: TRBV29-1
CDR3 length: 11
CDR3 protein: SVEEGGGNGYT

V gene: TRBV15
CDR3 length: 10
CDR3 protein: ATSRDYQPQH

V gene: TRBV5-5
CDR3 length: 11
CDR3 protein: ASSSRTGDEQY

V gene: TRBV12-3/TRBV12-4
CDR3 length: 13
CDR3 protein: ASSLTGGAQNIRY

V gene: TRBV20-1
CDR3 length: 7
CDR3 protein: SASTGYT

V gene: TRBV20-1
CDR3 length: 14
CDR3 protein: SARGMGQGAWETQY

V gene: TRBV2
CDR3 length: 13
CDR3 protein: ASGGTSGRIDTQY

V gene: TRBV10-3
CDR3 length: 11
CDR3 protein: AISASSVYEQY

V gene: TRBV10-3
CDR3 length: 10
CDR3 protein: AIGQANEKLF

V gene: TRBV6-4
CDR3 length: 13
CDR3 protein: ASSDSGQGTDTQY

V gene: TRBV6-1
CDR3 length: 12
CDR3 protein: ASSGNRLNYGYT

V gene: TRBV11-3
CDR3 length: 12
CDR3 protein: ASSQAWLPYEQY

V gene: TRBV28
CDR3 length: 11
CDR3 protein: ASRRAYQETQY

V gene: TRBV9
CDR3 length: 12
CDR3 protein: ASSVAIRQGGYT

V gene: TRBV7-7
CDR3 length: 12
CDR3 protein: ASSLSPVSDTIY

V gene: TRBV2
CDR3 length: 12
CDR3 protein: ASSEDRVREKLF

V gene: TRBV27
CDR3 length: 16
CDR3 protein: ASSLKRGQGLSNYGYT

V gene: TRBV5-1
CDR3 length: 12
CDR3 protein: ASNLGGNQETQY

V gene: TRBV6-6
CDR3 length: 14
CDR3 protein: ASSSLGLAGSNIQY

V gene: TRBV28
CDR3 length: 12
CDR3 protein: ASSSGTGAYEQY

V gene: TRBV11-3
CDR3 length: 13
CDR3 protein: ASSAGTGVSYEQY

V gene: TRBV30
CDR3 length: 11
CDR3 protein: AWSVSQPYGYT

V gene: TRBV6-2/TRBV6-3
CDR3 length: 16
CDR3 protein: ASSEAGLAGVSYNEQF

V gene: TRBV7-9
CDR3 length: 13
CDR3 protein: ASSDWTGGYNEQF

V gene: TRBV7-6
CDR3 length: 15
CDR3 protein: ASSLPKYGGKKYEQY

V gene: TRBV15
CDR3 length: 13
CDR3 protein: ATSSPDRGEETQY

V gene: TRBV6-1
CDR3 length: 13
CDR3 protein: ASSWGLADSYEQY

V gene: TRBV5-1
CDR3 length: 11
CDR3 protein: ASSPTSGDTQY

V gene: TRBV28
CDR3 length: 10
CDR3 protein: ASSFSPGAAY

V gene: TRBV9
CDR3 length: 12
CDR3 protein: ASSGRPGASVLT

V gene: TRBV20-1
CDR3 length: 12
CDR3 protein: SANSGTSVYEQY

V gene: TRBV5-8
CDR3 length: 13
CDR3 protein: ASSLSGGYTGELF

V gene: TRBV12-3/TRBV12-4
CDR3 length: 14
CDR3 protein: ASSQPWDNPYNEQF

V gene: TRBV4-1
CDR3 length: 15
CDR3 protein: ASSQDGETSGHNEQF

V gene: TRBV7-8
CDR3 length: 12
CDR3 protein: ASSFPGLNNEQF

V gene: TRBV5-1
CDR3 length: 11
CDR3 protein: ASSPGAQETRY

V gene: TRBV7-9
CDR3 length: 13
CDR3 protein: ASSLWDSQQETQY

V gene: TRBV19
CDR3 length: 13
CDR3 protein: ASSIIGAADQPQH

V gene: TRBV5-8
CDR3 length: 13
CDR3 protein: ASSLALGAVDTQY

V gene: TRBV6-1
CDR3 length: 16
CDR3 protein: ASSDPPGLAANTGELF

V gene: TRBV28
CDR3 length: 13
CDR3 protein: ASRRWQGSNSPLH

V gene: TRBV5-6
CDR3 length: 14
CDR3 protein: ASSPGTGASNQPQH

V gene: TRBV11-2
CDR3 length: 11
CDR3 protein: ATLPPGGGEQF

V gene: TRBV28
CDR3 length: 15
CDR3 protein: ASSPPDRGRGAGELF

V gene: TRBV6-1
CDR3 length: 12
CDR3 protein: ASSEDSLTDTQY

V gene: TRBV7-8
CDR3 length: 16
CDR3 protein: ASSPNLGGLAGGNEQF

V gene: TRBV7-2
CDR3 length: 14
CDR3 protein: ASSSGTSPLHNEQF

V gene: TRBV7-2
CDR3 length: 15
CDR3 protein: ASSLATSSDYSNEQF

V gene: TRBV5-4
CDR3 length: 15
CDR3 protein: ASSPGLAGGHQETQY

V gene: TRBV20-1
CDR3 length: 13
CDR3 protein: SATSSATPYNEQF

V gene: TRBV28
CDR3 length: 13
CDR3 protein: ASSPNRGLAYEQH

V gene: TRBV3-1
CDR3 length: 16
CDR3 protein: ASSQSGTGAVTNEKLV

V gene: TRBV19
CDR3 length: 13
CDR3 protein: ASSPGFLGNQPQH

V gene: TRBV5-8
CDR3 length: 12
CDR3 protein: ASSSAGSNQPQH

V gene: TRBV4-2
CDR3 length: 14
CDR3 protein: ASSQVMRLARDTQY